The 16 T cell receptor beta chains reported below all come from one sample, sequenced in a study of CD4 T cells in relation to SARS-CoV-2 and coronaviruses. Antigen specificity for these receptors is unknown. The unexposed donors gave CD4+ T cells in about 2011-2019, prior to COVID-19. Isolation of CD4+ T cells took place after 10 days in culture. Generated by immunoSEQ multiplex PCR, the TCRdb table keeps only in-frame clones and is missing some. Here the sample spans more than 20,000 clones, about 75% being singletons. The sequencing sample was made of CD4+ T cells from PBMCs, cultured in vitro. Receptor source: a human donor in good health.

This chain joins TRBV7-9 and TRBJ1-2, with a tentative D call TRBD1 (6 bases). The ends were cut back, 1 base at V and 2 bases at J, with 8 bases in the middle. Looked up from germline, CDR1 is SEHNR and CDR2 is FQNEAQ (reference sequence). The CDR3 spans 14 residues. The CDR3, as DNA: TGTGCCAGCAGCTTAGAAGGGGGAAACTATGGCTACACCTTC. It encodes CASSLEGGNYGYTF.

The genes are TRBV19 and TRBJ2-5; D possibly uses TRBD1 or TRBD2 (6 bases each). Trimming removed 6 bases from V and 0 bases from J, with 8 bases in between. This CDR3 has 13 residues. Germline CDR1 LNHDA, CDR2 SQIVND (reference sequence). Here the CDR3 reads CASSGGHQETQYF. CDR3 sequence (DNA): TGTGCCAGTAGCGGGGGCCACCAAGAGACCCAGTACTTC.

The chain combines TRBV12-2 with TRBJ1-1; the table gives TRBD1 as D, unverified against the DNA. TRBV12-2 is flagged as a pseudogene. This CDR3 spans 20 amino acids. The CDR3 spells CASRLDPVNSLQGLYTEAFF. For the CDR3, the DNA is TGTGCAAGTCGCTTAGACCCAGTAAATAGTCTCCAGGGGTTGTACACTGAAGCTTTCTTT.

The chain joins TRBV11-2 to TRBJ2-3; unclear D gene. The CDR3 covers 14 residues. With 8 bases removed from V and 1 base from J, the gap between germline ends came to 13 bases. Germline V gene sequence: CDR1 SGHAT, CDR2 FQNNGV. Here the CDR3 reads CASGKTIRTDTQYF. DNA of the CDR3: TGTGCCAGCGGCAAGACAATTCGCACAGATACGCAGTATTTT.

V gene TRBV18 combines with J gene TRBJ2-7; the match to TRBD2 covers 11 bases. Germline CDR1 KGHSH, CDR2 LQKENI. The CDR3 loop spans 15 amino acids. With V trimmed by 6 bases and J by 1 base, 5 bases remained unmatched. CDR3 loop: CASSPRTSGSYEQYF. The CDR3 DNA sequence: TGTGCCAGCTCCCCTAGGACTAGCGGGTCCTACGAGCAGTACTTC.

The chain joins TRBV4-3 to TRBJ2-1; a possible D gene is TRBD2 (5 bases). The CDR3 spans 14 residues. The germline V and J ends were trimmed by 0 bases and 7 bases, with 10 bases remaining between them. The V gene's germline CDR1 is LGHNA and CDR2 YSLEER. CDR3 loop: CASSQELGWNEQFF. CDR3 bases: TGCGCCAGCAGCCAAGAACTAGGTTGGAATGAGCAGTTCTTC.

Only one count was recorded for this clone. The chain combines TRBV19 with TRBJ2-5; no clear D. V was pared by 5 bases and J by 0 bases, with 7 bases between. The CDR3 consists of 13 residues. Germline V lookup: CDR1 LNHDA, CDR2 SQIVND (reference sequence). The CDR3 nucleotides read TGTGCCAGTAGTCGGTCCTACCAAGAGACCCAGTACTTC. This gives the protein CASSRSYQETQYF.

This clone was counted between two and nine times. The CDR3 loop reads CASSLQKDYGYTF. As DNA, the CDR3 is TGTGCCAGCAGCTTACAAAAAGACTATGGCTACACCTTC. V and J are TRBV7-3 and TRBJ1-2; D not resolved. Germline assignment: CDR1 SGHTA and CDR2 FQGTGA. CDR3 length: 13 amino acids. With 2 bases removed from V and 3 bases from J, the gap between germline ends came to 7 bases.

The V and J genes are TRBV11-3 and TRBJ2-1; 7 nucleotides align to TRBD2. Germline-derived CDR1 and CDR2 are SGHNT and YENEEA. This CDR3 is 15 amino acids long. The trim removed 1 base at V and 5 bases at J, leaving 5 bases unmatched. CDR3 coding DNA: TGTGCCAGCAGCTTAGGCGGGAGAGTCGACAATGAGCAGTTCTTC. This translates into CASSLGGRVDNEQFF.

This clone turned up a few times. J is TRBJ2-7 and V is TRBV5-1, with D possibly being TRBD1 or TRBD2 (5 bases each). CDR3 length: 16 residues. The V end lost 3 bases, the J end lost 1 base, and 17 bases lay between the germline ends. Germline loops: CDR1 SGHRS, CDR2 YFSETQ. The CDR3 loop reads CASSSRPQGESYEQYF. CDR3 DNA: TGCGCCAGCAGCTCTAGGCCCCAGGGAGAATCCTACGAGCAGTACTTC.

This sequence joins TRBV6-1 and TRBJ1-1, with D possibly TRBD1 on 5 matching bases. V was shortened by 2 bases and J by 5 bases, with 12 bases between the two germline ends. The V gene's germline CDR1 is MNHNS and CDR2 SASEGT. CDR3 size: 14 residues. CDR3 DNA sequence: TGTGCCAGCAGTGAAACTAGGGAGGGGACTGAAGCTTTCTTT. This translates into CASSETREGTEAFF.

The chain links TRBV3-1 (or the pseudogene TRBV3-2) to TRBJ1-4; 7 bases agree with TRBD1. Looked up from germline, CDR1 is LGHDT and CDR2 is YNNKEL (reference sequence). V shed 3 bases, J shed 4 bases, and the junction held 2 bases outside the gene matches. The CDR3 runs 14 residues. The CDR3 reads CASSHGQDNEKLFF. The CDR3 DNA is TGTGCCAGCAGCCACGGACAGGATAATGAAAAACTGTTTTTT.

V is TRBV2 and J is TRBJ2-3, with D unresolved. This CDR3 has 11 residues. V was pared by 6 bases and J by 2 bases, with 3 bases between. Germline V gene lookup returns CDR1 SNHLY and CDR2 FYNNEI. Here the CDR3 reads CASRATDTQYF. Here the CDR3 DNA reads TGTGCCAGCAGGGCCACAGATACGCAGTATTTT.

The V gene is TRBV7-9, the J gene TRBJ2-7; D unclear. V was trimmed by 5 bases and J by 2 bases, leaving 16 bases between them. The CDR3 has 15 residues. CDR1 is SEHNR, CDR2 FQNEAQ, per germline (reference sequence). As DNA, the CDR3 is TGTGCCAGCAGCACTGATACCCGGAGCCCCTACGAGCAGTACTTC. Its translation: CASSTDTRSPYEQYF.

The chain is built from TRBV5-5 and TRBJ2-7; TRBD1 aligns across 11 bases. This CDR3 is built from 17 residues. Germline V gives CDR1 SGHKS, CDR2 YYEKEE (reference sequence). Trimming removed 4 bases from V and 4 bases from J; junction bases left unmatched: 13. The CDR3: CASSTGTGGSGGYEQYF. CDR3 DNA sequence: TGTGCCAGCAGCACCGGGACAGGGGGTTCGGGAGGTTACGAGCAGTACTTC.

The chain is built from TRBV19 and TRBJ2-2; TRBD2 aligns across 7 bases. Trimming cost V 5 bases and J 6 bases; bases outside gene matches: 6. The germline gives CDR1 LNHDA, CDR2 SQIVND (reference sequence). This CDR3 comprises 14 residues. CDR3 DNA: TGTGCCAGTAGTCGGGCACGGGGGGCCGGGGAGCTGTTTTTT. Translation gives CASSRARGAGELFF.